This TCR beta chain is from a study of Ad26.COV2.S vaccination and SARS-CoV-2 variants. This clone has just a few counts. This sample's treatment: 19 received Ad26.COV2.S at low or high dose, single or two shots; 5 received placebo; per-sample allocation not given. Day 63 after the first vaccine or placebo injection was the time point for sampling. Built on an Ad26 vector, the vaccine expressed Wuhan-strain SARS-CoV-2 spike. Generated by immunoSEQ multiplex PCR, the TCRdb table keeps only in-frame clones and is missing some. The data contain fewer than 500,000 clones, over 75% of them seen just once; the ten biggest clones take up 10% to 15%. CDR3 length: 11 residues. Trimming removed 5 bases at V and 10 bases at J, with 6 bases between. CDR1 is MDHEN and CDR2 is SYDVKM in the germline V gene.

The sequence was collected from a person between 18 and 65 years old who received the Ad26.COV2.S COVID-19 vaccine or a placebo. The gene calls are TRBV28 and TRBJ1-6; D is ambiguous. The sequencing used peripheral blood, collected in a trial of Ad26.COV2.S vaccine versus placebo. CDR3 DNA: TGTGCCAGCAGTCAAGGGTCACCCCTCCACTTT. It encodes CASSQGSPLHF.